This TCR beta chain is drawn from a study of beta chain features in type 1 diabetes (dated by TCRdb to the late 2010s). With respect to the entire study: No differences in mean age, gender distribution, total cell number or subset yield were found between patients and healthy donors. A total of 90 million to 120 million sorted cells were examined across all samples, and a strong correlation was observed between cell number per subset and RNA yield. Naive and central memory subsets were obtained from all 30 or so donors, but regulatory and stem cell-like memory subsets were isolated from only 8 patients and about eight healthy donors. The study compared TCRB repertoires of sorted circulating CD4+ T cell subsets between recently diagnosed type 1 diabetes patients and matched healthy donors.

The paper's findings and limits, for the study overall: PCR may preferentially amplify shorter templates, but because patient and control samples were amplified and corrected together, any resulting skew would affect both groups equally. Fewer insertions and more nucleotide deletions at VDJ recombination sites were observed in patients with type 1 diabetes, implying thymic rearrangement abnormalities. Naive, central memory and regulatory TCRB repertoires appeared to be more alike among patients than among healthy donors. Because small numbers of individuals were included in the HLA sub-analyses, any influence of HLA type on TCRB rearrangement was left unresolved. Because cDNA rather than genomic DNA was sequenced, highly expressing activated cells could have been over-represented, although no difference in activation and CD3 levels was found between groups. Type 1 diabetes patients showed a moderate but significant shortening of TCRB CDR3 length in all four CD4+ subsets.

As to this clone: No cognate antigen has been identified for it. Base quality data are lacking; no much larger clone is found one base away. In the same sample, other DNA sequences code for this CDR3.

Clipping removes 5 bases from V and 2 bases from J, with 5 as the unmatched junction base count. From the germline V gene, CDR1 is SGHTA and CDR2 is FQGNSA. The CDR3, cysteine through phenylalanine, is 16 amino acids long. The kept DNA is CDR3 alone, 48 bases in frame from the first base. The High Capacity cDNA Reverse Transcription Kit was used to reverse transcribe all of the isolated RNA, meaning that expressed TCRB transcripts were what got sequenced. Naive, central memory and regulatory T cell samples underwent deep immunoSEQ sequencing, averaging around 3.9 million total reads per sample. Sorted cells were lysed in RLT buffer and RNA was extracted with DNase-treated RNeasy Micro or Mini kits, depending on cell number. Each cell subset was processed on its own to prevent cross-contamination, while patient and healthy donor samples were processed together. The immunoSEQ multiplex PCR was used to amplify TCRB sequences from cDNA, yielding 87-bp fragments that span the CDR3 region. Amplicons were sequenced on the Illumina HiSeq platform. Regarding the original processing steps: PCR bias was computationally corrected using synthetic template baselines, reads within Hamming distance 2 were collapsed, and singletons that could not be merged were discarded. Reads were aligned against IMGT to assign V, D and J genes, CDR3 length and insertions or deletions at six rearrangement sites. Clonotype counts were normalized to sorted cell number within each subset before computing true diversity and Gini coefficients with the tcR R package. The overlap coefficient, calculated on TCRB nucleotide sequences, was used to measure repertoire sharing. As a proxy for the pre-selection repertoire, out-of-frame TCRB sequences from naive cells were analyzed. The source is immuneACCESS, and TCRdb retained only in-frame sequences with V and J called. Part of the clones is not carried over; for the studies checked, unresolved V genes explain less than half of this, and the remainder is unexplained. D and trimming come from the DNA, and the V and J calls and clone size come from that table. The sample contains about 330,000 clones, approximately 11% of them found a single time. Together, the top ten hold about 0.015% of the sample.

From each donor, a single peripheral blood sample of about 100 mL on average was drawn into heparinised tubes. Using a panel that included CD45RO, CCR7, CD25, CD127, CD95 and CD27, naive, central memory, regulatory and stem cell-like memory CD4+ T cells were sorted on a BD FACSAria II. Purity was above 95% for every sorted population. PBMCs were isolated right away by Lymphoprep density gradient centrifugation and were stained directly, without culture. To minimize batch effects, samples were stained and sorted in pairs, one healthy donor with one patient per experiment. The sequence is built from TRBV7-2 and TRBJ2-7, with 14 bases aligning to TRBD2. Sequenced sample: naive CD4+ T cells from blood. Taken with the paper, the label for cell subset or site translates to: true naive CD4+ T cells. The receptor's source is a woman younger than 45 in good health. The CDR3 region reads CASSPRLAGGPYEQYF. Here is the DNA: TGTGCCAGCAGCCCGAGACTAGCGGGAGGGCCCTACGAGCAGTACTTC.